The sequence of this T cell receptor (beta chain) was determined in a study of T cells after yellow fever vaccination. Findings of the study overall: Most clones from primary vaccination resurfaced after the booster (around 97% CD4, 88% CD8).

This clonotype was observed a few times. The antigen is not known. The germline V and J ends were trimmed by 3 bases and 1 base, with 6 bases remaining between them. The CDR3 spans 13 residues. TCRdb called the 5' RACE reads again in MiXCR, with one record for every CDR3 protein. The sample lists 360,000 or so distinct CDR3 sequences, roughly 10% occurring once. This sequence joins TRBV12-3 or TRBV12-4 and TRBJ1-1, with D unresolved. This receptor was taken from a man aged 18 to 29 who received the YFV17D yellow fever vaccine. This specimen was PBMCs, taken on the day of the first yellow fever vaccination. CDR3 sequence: CASSFPPNTEAFF. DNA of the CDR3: TGTGCCAGCAGTTTTCCCCCGAACACTGAAGCTTTCTTT.